Sequencing of this T cell receptor (beta chain) was carried out in a study of blood T cells in healthy people across ages. The CDR3 is 14 amino acids. CDR1 is SGHTA, CDR2 FQGNSA, per germline. With 3 bases removed from V and 5 bases from J, the gap between germline ends came to 10 bases. Then a second PCR, running about 6 to 12 cycles, was carried out with a sample-barcoded 5' primer and a J-beta primer mix. TCRdb reprocessed the 5' RACE reads with MiXCR, giving one entry per CDR3 protein. The table has over 1,300,000 distinct CDR3 sequences, 45% to 70% seen once. This clonotype was seen more than once but under ten times.

Sequencing input: blood. The chain joins TRBV7-2 to TRBJ2-2; unclear D gene. This sequence originates from a man between 18 and 29 years old in good health. The DNA of the CDR3 is TGTGCCAGCAGCTTGGCTACAAGGACCGGGGAGCTGTTTTTT. This gives the protein CASSLATRTGELFF.